The entry that follows covers one T cell receptor (beta chain) sequence. Repertoires were generated with immunoSEQ multiplex PCR, while TCRdb's copy carries only in-frame clones and drops some. The profile shows 190,000 or so clones, roughly 89% of them singletons. The data were obtained in a study of blood T cell repertoires in COVID-19. Whole-study context: Sites across the United States, Italy and Spain contributed samples from acute and convalescent COVID-19.

CDR3 length: 17 residues. The germline gives CDR1 LGHNA, CDR2 YSLEER. The V segment lost 1 base and the J segment 5 bases; nucleotides outside the gene matches: 9. The genes are TRBV4-3 and TRBJ2-3, with TRBD2 matching over 10 bases. This clonotype was sampled from a woman between 18 and 29 years old who had recovered from COVID-19. The sequencing input was peripheral blood. DNA of the CDR3: TGCGCCAGCAGCCAAGGTACAATAGCGGGAGGAGGAGATACGCAGTATTTT. This encodes CASSQGTIAGGGDTQYF.